The present entry profiles one TCR beta chain with its context. Its antigen is as yet unknown. These data originate in a study of cytomegalovirus exposure and HLA in healthy donors. PCR employed 60 Vbeta and 13 Jbeta primers. Libraries were prepared by immunoSEQ multiplex PCR; TCRdb keeps only in-frame clonotypes and omits some of them. The sample shows roughly 150,000 clones, about 81% of them seen only once. General observations from the study: Across donors, sequencing depth was assumed by presence/absence analyses to be roughly uniform.

In germline, CDR1 is MNHNS, CDR2 SASEGT. The CDR3 covers 14 residues. The V and J ends lost 7 bases and 0 bases respectively, with 13 bases between them. The V and J genes are TRBV6-1 and TRBJ2-7; D is possibly TRBD2 (6 bases). The TCR sequence derives from a girl aged 2 to 10 in good health and CMV-seropositive. Sequences were obtained from PBMCs. The CDR3 is CASTQRVTSYEQYF. The CDR3 nucleotides read TGTGCCAGCACCCAGCGGGTAACCTCCTACGAGCAGTACTTC.